Listed below are T cell receptor beta chains from one sample, sequenced in a study of blood T cell repertoires in COVID-19. Measured with immunoSEQ multiplex PCR; TCRdb has only the in-frame clones, and not every one. This table has about 180,000 clones, roughly 83% appearing once. Sequenced input: peripheral blood. All receptors derive from a human donor in a cohort sampled during active COVID-19. CDR3s include the opening cysteine and the closing phenylalanine or tryptophan. The D gene is left open where the match is weak. Some rows mark clone size as missing; the rest say once, few, many or name a class of expanded clone.

D	V	J	size	DNA	CDR3
-	TRBV18	TRBJ1-1	-	TGTGCCAGCTCACCATCGTGGGAGGGGACTGAAGCTTTCTTT	CASSPSWEGTEAFF
-	TRBV25-1	TRBJ2-7	-	TGTGCCAGCAGTCGCAGGGGAACCTACGAGCAGTACTTC	CASSRRGTYEQYF
TRBD1	TRBV4-1	TRBJ1-5	few	TGCGCCAGCAGCCAGGACAGGGGCTGGCAGCCCCAGCATTTT	CASSQDRGWQPQHF
-	TRBV7-6	TRBJ1-3	-	TGTGCCACCACCCCGGCGGCTTTCTCTGGAAACACCATATATTTT	CATTPAAFSGNTIYF
-	TRBV11-2	TRBJ1-1	few	TGTGCCAGCAGCTCGGGTGCAGCGAACACTGAAGCTTTCTTT	CASSSGAANTEAFF
-	TRBV7-9	TRBJ1-1	once	TGTGCCAGCAGCTTGGGGCTTACTGAAGCTTTCTTT	CASSLGLTEAFF
-	TRBV19	TRBJ2-7	once	TGTGCCAGTAGTATTGGGAGGAGCTCCTACGAGCAGTACTTC	CASSIGRSSYEQYF
TRBD2	TRBV19	TRBJ2-2	-	TGTGCCAGTAGAGGAACTAGCGTGTCCGGAGCCGGGGAGCTGTTTTTT	CASRGTSVSGAGELFF
-	TRBV6-5	TRBJ2-7	once	TGTGCCAGCAAGGAGACCCACGGTACCCCCTACGAGCAGTACTTC	CASKETHGTPYEQYF
TRBD1	TRBV7-2	TRBJ1-1	-	TGTGCCAGCAGCCAGGGGGGGAACACTGAAGCTTTCTTT	CASSQGGNTEAFF
-	TRBV20-1	TRBJ2-7	-	TGCAGTGCCTACCCTAATGAGCAGTACTTC	CSAYPNEQYF
TRBD2	TRBV11-2	TRBJ2-1	-	TGTGCCAGCAGCGCGGCCGGGACTAGGCTCAGCAATGAGCAGTTCTTC	CASSAAGTRLSNEQFF
TRBD1	TRBV2	TRBJ1-2	few	TGTGCCAGCACCTCGGACAGGATTGGCTACACCTTC	CASTSDRIGYTF
TRBD1	TRBV14	TRBJ2-7	-	TGTGCCAGCAGCCAAAAGAAACCCGGGACAGTGTCCCACGAGCAGTACTTC	CASSQKKPGTVSHEQYF
-	TRBV27	TRBJ1-6	-	TGTGCCAGCAGCGCCTTGGCAGGGTCCTATAATTCACCCCTCCACTTT	CASSALAGSYNSPLHF
-	TRBV4-2	TRBJ2-7	-	TGTGCCAGCAGATTCACCGGTCGGGAATCGGGCGAGCAGTACTTC	CASRFTGRESGEQYF
-	TRBV11-2	TRBJ1-4	-	TGTGCCAGCAGCCTCACAAGGGGCTCGCGGGAAAAACTGTTTTTT	CASSLTRGSREKLFF
TRBD2	TRBV6-5	TRBJ2-1	-	TGTGCCAGCAGTTTTACTAGCGGGGGGCCCAATGAGCAGTTCTTC	CASSFTSGGPNEQFF
-	TRBV24-1	TRBJ2-1	-	TGTGCCACCAGCCCCCCGGAGATGTACAATGAGCAGTTCTTC	CATSPPEMYNEQFF
TRBD1	TRBV28	TRBJ1-4	-	TGTGCCAGCAGGGCCGGGACAGTTAATGAAAAACTGTTTTTT	CASRAGTVNEKLFF
-	TRBV6-2/TRBV6-3	TRBJ1-5	-	TGTGCCAGCAGTTACTCGCGGGGGGGCAATCAGCCCCAGCATTTT	CASSYSRGGNQPQHF
TRBD1	TRBV7-6	TRBJ2-5	-	TGTGCCAGCAGCTTAGAAAGAGACAGGGTTCAAGAGACCCAGTACTTC	CASSLERDRVQETQYF
TRBD1	TRBV9	TRBJ1-5	few	TGTGCCAGCAGCGTAGGGAGACAGGGACAGCCCCAGCATTTT	CASSVGRQGQPQHF
-	TRBV12-3/TRBV12-4	TRBJ1-1	-	TGTGCCAGCAGTTTAAGCGGGAGGACTGAAGCTTTCTTT	CASSLSGRTEAFF
-	TRBV7-9	TRBJ2-1	once	TGTGCCAGCAGCTTAGGACTGGATTCCTACAATGAGCAGTTCTTC	CASSLGLDSYNEQFF
-	TRBV28	TRBJ2-7	-	TGTGCCAGCAGTGAAAACCAGGGGAAGGGCCCCTACGAGCAGTACTTC	CASSENQGKGPYEQYF
TRBD1	TRBV19	TRBJ1-1	-	TGTGCCAGTAGTATAGGGGGACAGGGATCCACTGAAGCTTTCTTT	CASSIGGQGSTEAFF
TRBD1	TRBV7-2	TRBJ2-5	-	TGTGCCAGCAGCTTTCTGACAGGGGTCGCGGGGGAGACCCAGTACTTC	CASSFLTGVAGETQYF
TRBD2	TRBV27	TRBJ2-1	-	TGTGCCAGCTCATGGGGGGGAAACTCCTACAATGAGCAGTTCTTC	CASSWGGNSYNEQFF